The present TCR beta chain was sequenced within a study of T-cell reconstitution after alpha-beta-depleted transplantation in children. The CDR3 is made up of 16 amino acids. V shed 6 bases and J shed 0 bases, with 16 bases lying between them. Germline V gene sequence: CDR1 MDHEN, CDR2 SYDVKM. TCRbeta library preparation incorporated unique molecular identifiers. TCRdb reprocessed the PCR reads with MiXCR, giving one entry per CDR3 protein. The data show 300,000 to 400,000 distinct CDR3 sequences, around 15% seen once. Study-level findings and limits: T-cell counts and diversity at one year post-transplant came mainly from newly produced T cells.

As concerns this clonotype: Its antigen remains unidentified.

This clonotype was sampled from a male patient between 2 and 15 years old who had a stem cell transplant for acute lymphoblastic leukemia, so the T cells may come from the graft donor. The chain uses TRBV28 and TRBJ2-3, with D possibly TRBD2 on 5 matching bases. The material sequenced was PBMCs, mostly from graft donor cells, taken 360 days after TCRalphabeta/CD19-depleted stem cell transplant. CDR3 DNA sequence: TGTGCCAGCAGCCCCGTAGCGATTACTAGCACAGATACGCAGTATTTT. Protein product: CASSPVAITSTDTQYF.